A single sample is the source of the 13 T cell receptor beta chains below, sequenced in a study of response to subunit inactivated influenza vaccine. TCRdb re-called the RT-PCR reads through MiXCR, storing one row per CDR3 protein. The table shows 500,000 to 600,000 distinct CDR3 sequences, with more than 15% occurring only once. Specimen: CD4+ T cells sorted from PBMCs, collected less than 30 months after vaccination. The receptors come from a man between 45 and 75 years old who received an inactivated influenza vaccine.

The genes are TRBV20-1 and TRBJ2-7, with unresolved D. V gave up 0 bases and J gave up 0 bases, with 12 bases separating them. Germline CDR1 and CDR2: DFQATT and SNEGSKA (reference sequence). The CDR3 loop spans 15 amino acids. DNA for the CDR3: TGCAGTGCTAGAGATCCGTCCAGGACCTCCTACGAGCAGTACTTC. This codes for CSARDPSRTSYEQYF.

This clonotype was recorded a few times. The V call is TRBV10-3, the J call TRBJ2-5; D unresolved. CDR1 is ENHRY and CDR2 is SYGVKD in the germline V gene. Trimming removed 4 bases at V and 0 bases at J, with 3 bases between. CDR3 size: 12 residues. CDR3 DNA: TGTGCCATCAGTGCGGACCAAGAGACCCAGTACTTC. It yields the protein CAISADQETQYF.

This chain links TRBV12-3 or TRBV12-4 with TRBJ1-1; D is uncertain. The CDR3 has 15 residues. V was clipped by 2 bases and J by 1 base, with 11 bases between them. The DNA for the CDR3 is TGTGCCAGCAGTTTAAAAACCCGAAGGAACACTGAAGCTTTCTTT. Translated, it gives CASSLKTRRNTEAFF.

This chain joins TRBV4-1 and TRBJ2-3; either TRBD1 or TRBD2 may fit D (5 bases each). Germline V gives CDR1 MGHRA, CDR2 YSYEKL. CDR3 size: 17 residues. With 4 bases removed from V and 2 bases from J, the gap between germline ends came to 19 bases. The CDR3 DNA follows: TGCGCCAGCAGCCGAACTACCACAGGACTCCCCACAGATACGCAGTATTTT. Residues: CASSRTTTGLPTDTQYF.

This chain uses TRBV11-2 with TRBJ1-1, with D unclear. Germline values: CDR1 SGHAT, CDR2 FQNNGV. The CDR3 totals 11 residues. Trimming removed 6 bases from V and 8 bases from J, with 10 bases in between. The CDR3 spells CASRHGEEAFF. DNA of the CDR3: TGTGCCAGCAGACACGGGGAGGAAGCTTTCTTT.

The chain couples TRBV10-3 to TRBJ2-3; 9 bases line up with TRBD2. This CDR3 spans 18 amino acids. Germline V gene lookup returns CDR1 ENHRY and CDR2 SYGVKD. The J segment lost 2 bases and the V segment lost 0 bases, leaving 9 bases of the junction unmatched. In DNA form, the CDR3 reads TGTGCCATCAGTGAGTCGATTCGCAGCGGGGGGAACACAGATACGCAGTATTTT. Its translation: CAISESIRSGGNTDTQYF.

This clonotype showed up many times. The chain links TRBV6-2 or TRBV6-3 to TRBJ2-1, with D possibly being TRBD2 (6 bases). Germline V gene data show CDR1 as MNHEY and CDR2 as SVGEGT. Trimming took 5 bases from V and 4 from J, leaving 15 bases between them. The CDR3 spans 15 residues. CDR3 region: CASSDFTGLYNEQFF. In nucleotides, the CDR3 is TGTGCCAGCAGTGATTTTACGGGACTTTACAATGAGCAGTTCTTC.

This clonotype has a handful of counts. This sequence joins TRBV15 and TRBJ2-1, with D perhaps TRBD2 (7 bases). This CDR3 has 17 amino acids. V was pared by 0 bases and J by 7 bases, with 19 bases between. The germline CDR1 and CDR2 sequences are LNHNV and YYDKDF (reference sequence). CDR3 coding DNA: TGTGCCACCAGCAGAGACAGAGCGGGATGGGGGCATAATGAGCAGTTCTTC. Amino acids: CATSRDRAGWGHNEQFF. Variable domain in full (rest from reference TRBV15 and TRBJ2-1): DAMVIQNPRYQVTQFGKPVTLSCSQTLNHNVMYWYQQKSSQAPKLLFHYYDKDFNNEADTPDNFQSRRPNTSFCFLDIRSPGLGDTAMYLCATSRDRAGWGHNEQFFGPGTRLTVL.

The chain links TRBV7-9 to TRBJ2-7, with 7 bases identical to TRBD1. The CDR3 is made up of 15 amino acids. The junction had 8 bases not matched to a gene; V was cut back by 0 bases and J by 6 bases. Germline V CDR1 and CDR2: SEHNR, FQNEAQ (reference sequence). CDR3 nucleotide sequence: TGTGCCAGCAGCTTAGCCGGGACAGCTTCAGGCGAGCAGTACTTC. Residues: CASSLAGTASGEQYF.

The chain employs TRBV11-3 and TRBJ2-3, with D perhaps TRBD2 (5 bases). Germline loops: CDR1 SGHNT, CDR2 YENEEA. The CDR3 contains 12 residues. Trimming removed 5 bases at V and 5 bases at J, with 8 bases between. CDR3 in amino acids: CASSRERDTQYF. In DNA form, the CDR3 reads TGTGCCAGCAGCCGGGAAAGAGATACGCAGTATTTT.

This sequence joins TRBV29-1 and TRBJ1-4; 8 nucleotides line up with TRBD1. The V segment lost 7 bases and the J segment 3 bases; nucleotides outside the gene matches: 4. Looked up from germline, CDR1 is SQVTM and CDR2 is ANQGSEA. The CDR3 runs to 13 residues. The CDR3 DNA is TGCAGCGGCCAGGGGGCGGCTAATGAAAAACTGTTTTTT. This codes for CSGQGAANEKLFF.

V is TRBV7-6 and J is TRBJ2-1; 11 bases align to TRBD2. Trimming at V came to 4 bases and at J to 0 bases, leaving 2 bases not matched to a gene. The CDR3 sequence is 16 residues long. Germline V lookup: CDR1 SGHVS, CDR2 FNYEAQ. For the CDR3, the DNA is TGTGCCAGCAGCTCGGGACTAGCGGTCTCCTACAATGAGCAGTTCTTC. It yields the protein CASSSGLAVSYNEQFF.

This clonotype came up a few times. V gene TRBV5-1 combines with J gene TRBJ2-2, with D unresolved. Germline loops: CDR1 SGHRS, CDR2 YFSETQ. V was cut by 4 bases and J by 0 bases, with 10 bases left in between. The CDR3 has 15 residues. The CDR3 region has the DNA TGCGCCAGCAGCCCGGATCCACCGAACACCGGGGAGCTGTTTTTT. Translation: CASSPDPPNTGELFF.